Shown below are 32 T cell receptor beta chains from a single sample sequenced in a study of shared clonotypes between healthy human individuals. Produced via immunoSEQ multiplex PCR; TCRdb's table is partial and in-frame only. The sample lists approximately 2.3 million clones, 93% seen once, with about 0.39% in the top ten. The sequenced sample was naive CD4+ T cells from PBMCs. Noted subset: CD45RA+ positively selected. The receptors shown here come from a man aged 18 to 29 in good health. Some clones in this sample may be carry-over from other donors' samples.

The CDR3 sequence is CAWERGRYEQYF. CDR3 in DNA: TGTGCCTGGGAGAGGGGCCGCTACGAGCAGTACTTC. This chain uses TRBV30 with TRBJ2-7; D is possibly TRBD1 or TRBD2 (5 bases each). V gave up 5 bases and J gave up 3 bases, with 11 bases separating them. The CDR3 length is 12 residues. The V gene's germline CDR1 is GTSNPN and CDR2 SVGIG (reference sequence).

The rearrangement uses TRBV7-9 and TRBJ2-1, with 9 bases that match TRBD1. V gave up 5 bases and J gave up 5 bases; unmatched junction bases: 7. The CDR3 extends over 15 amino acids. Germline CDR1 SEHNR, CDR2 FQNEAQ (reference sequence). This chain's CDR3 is CASSRRDRDNNEQFF. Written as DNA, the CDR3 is TGTGCCAGCAGCCGGCGGGACAGGGACAACAATGAGCAGTTCTTC.

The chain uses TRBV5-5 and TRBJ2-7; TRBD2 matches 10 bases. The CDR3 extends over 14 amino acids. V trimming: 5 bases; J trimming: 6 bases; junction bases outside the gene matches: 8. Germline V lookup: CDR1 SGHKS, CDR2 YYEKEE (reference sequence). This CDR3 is CASRLGLAFSEQYF. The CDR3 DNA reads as TGTGCCAGCAGGCTGGGACTAGCGTTTTCCGAGCAGTACTTC.

CDR3 loop: CASSPLRQDSSGNTIYF. Written as DNA, the CDR3 is TGTGCCAGCAGCCCTCTGCGACAGGATAGCTCTGGAAACACCATATATTTT. The J gene is TRBJ1-3, the V gene TRBV7-9, with D tentatively TRBD1 (6 bases). CDR1 and CDR2 from the germline V gene are SEHNR and FQNEAQ (reference sequence). Between the trimmed V and J ends, which lost 5 bases and 0 bases, there was a span of 17 bases. The CDR3 is 17 amino acids.

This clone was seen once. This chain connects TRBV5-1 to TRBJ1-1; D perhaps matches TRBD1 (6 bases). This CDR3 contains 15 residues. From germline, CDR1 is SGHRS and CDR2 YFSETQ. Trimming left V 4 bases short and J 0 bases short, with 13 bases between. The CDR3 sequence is CASSRADSLNTEAFF. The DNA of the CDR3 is TGCGCCAGCAGCCGCGCGGACAGCCTGAACACTGAAGCTTTCTTT.

The CDR3 DNA reads as TGCGCCAGCAGCCAAGGGGCGGATTGGGGAAATGAGCAGTTCTTC. It encodes CASSQGADWGNEQFF. The rearrangement joins TRBV4-3 to TRBJ2-1; D uncertain. This CDR3 region has 15 residues. Trimming took 1 base from V and 7 from J, leaving 14 bases between them. CDR1 LGHNA and CDR2 YSLEER come from the germline V gene.

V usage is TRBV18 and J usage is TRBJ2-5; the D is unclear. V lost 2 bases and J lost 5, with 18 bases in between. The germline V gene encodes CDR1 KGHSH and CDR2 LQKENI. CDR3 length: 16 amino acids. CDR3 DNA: TGTGCCAGCTCACCAGTATCAGTAGGTGGTCCGGAGACCCAGTACTTC. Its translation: CASSPVSVGGPETQYF. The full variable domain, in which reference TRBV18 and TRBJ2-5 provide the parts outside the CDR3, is NAGVMQNPRHLVRRRGQEARLRCSPMKGHSHVYWYRQLPEEGLKFMVYLQKENIIDESGMPKERFSAEFPKEGPSILRIQQVVRGDSAAYFCASSPVSVGGPETQYFGPGTRLLVL.

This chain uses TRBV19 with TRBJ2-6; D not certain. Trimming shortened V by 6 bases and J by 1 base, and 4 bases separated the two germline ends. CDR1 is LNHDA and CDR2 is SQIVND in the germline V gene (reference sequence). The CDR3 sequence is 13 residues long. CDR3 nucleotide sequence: TGTGCCAGTAGAGCGTCTGGGGCCAACGTCCTGACTTTC. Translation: CASRASGANVLTF. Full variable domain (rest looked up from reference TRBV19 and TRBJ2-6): DGGITQSPKYLFRKEGQNVTLSCEQNLNHDAMYWYRQDPGQGLRLIYYSQIVNDFQKGDIAEGYSVSREKKESFPLTVTSAQKNPTAFYLCASRASGANVLTFGAGSRLTVL.

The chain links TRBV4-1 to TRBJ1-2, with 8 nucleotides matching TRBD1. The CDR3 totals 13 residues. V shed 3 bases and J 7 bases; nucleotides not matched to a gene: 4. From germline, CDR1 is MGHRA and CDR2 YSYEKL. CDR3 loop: CASSHGQGGGYTF. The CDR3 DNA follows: TGCGCCAGCAGCCACGGACAGGGCGGTGGCTACACCTTC.

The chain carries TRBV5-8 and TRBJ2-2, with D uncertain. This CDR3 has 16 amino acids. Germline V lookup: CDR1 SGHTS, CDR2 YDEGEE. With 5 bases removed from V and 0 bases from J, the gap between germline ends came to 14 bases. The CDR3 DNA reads TGTGCCAGCAGGACCCCCTTGGGCGCGAACACCGGGGAGCTGTTTTTT. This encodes CASRTPLGANTGELFF. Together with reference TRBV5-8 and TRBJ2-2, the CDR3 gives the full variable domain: EAGVTQSPTHLIKTRGQQATLRCSPISGHTSVYWYQQALGLGLQFLLWYDEGEERNRGNFPPRFSGRQFPNYSSELNVNALELEDSALYLCASRTPLGANTGELFFGEGSRLTVL.

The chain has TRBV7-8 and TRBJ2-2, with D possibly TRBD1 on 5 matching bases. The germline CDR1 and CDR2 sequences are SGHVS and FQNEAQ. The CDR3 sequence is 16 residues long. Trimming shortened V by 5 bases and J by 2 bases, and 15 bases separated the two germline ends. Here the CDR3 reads CASSPLQTANTGELFF. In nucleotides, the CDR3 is TGTGCCAGCAGCCCTCTTCAGACAGCCAACACCGGGGAGCTGTTTTTT.

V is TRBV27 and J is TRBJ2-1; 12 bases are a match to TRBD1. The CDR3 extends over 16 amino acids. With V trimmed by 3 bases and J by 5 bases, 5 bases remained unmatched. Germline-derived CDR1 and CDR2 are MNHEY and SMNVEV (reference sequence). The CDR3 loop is CASSFRGQGANNEQFF. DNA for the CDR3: TGTGCCAGCAGTTTCAGGGGACAGGGGGCGAACAATGAGCAGTTCTTC.

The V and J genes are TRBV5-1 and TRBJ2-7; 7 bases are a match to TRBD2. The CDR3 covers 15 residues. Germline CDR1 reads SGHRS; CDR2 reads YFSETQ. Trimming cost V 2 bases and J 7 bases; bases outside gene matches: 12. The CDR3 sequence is CASSFREAPNGEQYF. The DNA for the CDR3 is TGCGCCAGCAGCTTCCGGGAGGCCCCTAATGGAGAGCAGTACTTC. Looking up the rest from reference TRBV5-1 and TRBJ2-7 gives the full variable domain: KAGVTQTPRYLIKTRGQQVTLSCSPISGHRSVSWYQQTPGQGLQFLFEYFSETQRNKGNFPGRFSGRQFSNSRSEMNVSTLELGDSALYLCASSFREAPNGEQYFGPGTRLTVT.

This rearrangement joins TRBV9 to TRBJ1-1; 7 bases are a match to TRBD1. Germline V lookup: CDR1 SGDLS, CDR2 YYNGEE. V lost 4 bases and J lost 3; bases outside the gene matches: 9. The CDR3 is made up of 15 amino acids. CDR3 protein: CASSPRQGWDTEAFF. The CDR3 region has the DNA TGTGCCAGCAGCCCTCGACAGGGTTGGGACACTGAAGCTTTCTTT.

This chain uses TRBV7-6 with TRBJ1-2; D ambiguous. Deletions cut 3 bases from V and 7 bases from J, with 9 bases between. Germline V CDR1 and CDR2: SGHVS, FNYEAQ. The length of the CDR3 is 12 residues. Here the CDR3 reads CASSFLIGGYTF. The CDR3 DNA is TGTGCCAGCAGCTTCTTGATTGGTGGCTACACCTTC. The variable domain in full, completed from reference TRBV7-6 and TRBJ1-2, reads GAGVSQSPRYKVTKRGQDVALRCDPISGHVSLYWYRQALGQGPEFLTYFNYEAQQDKSGLPNDRFSAERPEGSISTLTIQRTEQRDSAMYRCASSFLIGGYTFGSGTRLTVV.

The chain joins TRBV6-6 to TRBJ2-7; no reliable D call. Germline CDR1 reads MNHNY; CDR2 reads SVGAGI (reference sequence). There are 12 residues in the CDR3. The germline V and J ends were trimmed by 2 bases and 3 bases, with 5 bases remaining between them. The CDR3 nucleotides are TGTGCCAGCAGTTACACCAGCTACGAGCAGTACTTC. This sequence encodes CASSYTSYEQYF.

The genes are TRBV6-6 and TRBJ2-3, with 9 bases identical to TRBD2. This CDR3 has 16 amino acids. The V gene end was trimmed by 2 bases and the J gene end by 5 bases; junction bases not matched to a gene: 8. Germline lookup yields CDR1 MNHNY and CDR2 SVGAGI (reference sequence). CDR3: CASSYEAGGFVDTQYF. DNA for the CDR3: TGTGCCAGCAGTTACGAGGCGGGAGGGTTTGTAGATACGCAGTATTTT.

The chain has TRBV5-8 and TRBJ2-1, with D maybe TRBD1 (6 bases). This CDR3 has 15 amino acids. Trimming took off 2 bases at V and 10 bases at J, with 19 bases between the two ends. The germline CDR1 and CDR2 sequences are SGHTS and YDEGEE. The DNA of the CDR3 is TGTGCCAGCAGCTTCCTAAGCAGGGGCGTTAGGGAGCAGTTCTTC. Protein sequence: CASSFLSRGVREQFF.

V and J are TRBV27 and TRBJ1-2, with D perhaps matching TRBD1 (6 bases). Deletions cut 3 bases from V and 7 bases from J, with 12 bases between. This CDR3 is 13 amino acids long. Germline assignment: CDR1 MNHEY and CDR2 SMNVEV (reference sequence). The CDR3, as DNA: TGTGCCAGCAGTTTTCAGGGGCGAACTGGCTACACCTTC. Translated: CASSFQGRTGYTF.

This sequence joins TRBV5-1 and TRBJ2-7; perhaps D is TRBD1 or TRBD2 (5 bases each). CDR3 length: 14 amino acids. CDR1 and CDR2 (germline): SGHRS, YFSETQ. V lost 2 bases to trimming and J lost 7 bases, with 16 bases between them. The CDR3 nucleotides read TGCGCCAGCAGCTTCGGGACCGAACTCGTGGAGCAGTACTTC. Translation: CASSFGTELVEQYF. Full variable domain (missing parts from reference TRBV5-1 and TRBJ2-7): KAGVTQTPRYLIKTRGQQVTLSCSPISGHRSVSWYQQTPGQGLQFLFEYFSETQRNKGNFPGRFSGRQFSNSRSEMNVSTLELGDSALYLCASSFGTELVEQYFGPGTRLTVT.

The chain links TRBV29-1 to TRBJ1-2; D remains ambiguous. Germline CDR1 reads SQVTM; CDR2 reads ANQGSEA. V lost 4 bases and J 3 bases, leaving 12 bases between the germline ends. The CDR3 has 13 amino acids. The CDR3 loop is CSVVSVLDYGYTF. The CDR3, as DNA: TGCAGCGTTGTTTCGGTTCTTGACTATGGCTACACCTTC.

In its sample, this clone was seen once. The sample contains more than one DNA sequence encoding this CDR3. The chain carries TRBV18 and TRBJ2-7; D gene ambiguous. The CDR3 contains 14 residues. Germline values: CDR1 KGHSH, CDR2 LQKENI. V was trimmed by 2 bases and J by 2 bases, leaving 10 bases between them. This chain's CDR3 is CASSPNGQTYEQYF. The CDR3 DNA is TGTGCCAGCTCACCAAATGGCCAAACCTACGAGCAGTACTTC.

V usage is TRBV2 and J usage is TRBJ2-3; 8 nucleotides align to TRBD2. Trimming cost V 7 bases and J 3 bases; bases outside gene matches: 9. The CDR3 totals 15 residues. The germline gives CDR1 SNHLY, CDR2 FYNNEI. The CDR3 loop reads CASILTGLATDTQYF. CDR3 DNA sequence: TGTGCCAGCATACTTACTGGACTAGCTACAGATACGCAGTATTTT.

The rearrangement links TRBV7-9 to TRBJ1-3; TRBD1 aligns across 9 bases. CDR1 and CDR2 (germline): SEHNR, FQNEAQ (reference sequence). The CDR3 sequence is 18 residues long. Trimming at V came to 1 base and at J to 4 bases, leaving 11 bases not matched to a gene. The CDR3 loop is CASSLVGGQGFAGNTIYF. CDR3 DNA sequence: TGTGCCAGCAGCTTAGTAGGCGGACAGGGGTTCGCCGGAAACACCATATATTTT.

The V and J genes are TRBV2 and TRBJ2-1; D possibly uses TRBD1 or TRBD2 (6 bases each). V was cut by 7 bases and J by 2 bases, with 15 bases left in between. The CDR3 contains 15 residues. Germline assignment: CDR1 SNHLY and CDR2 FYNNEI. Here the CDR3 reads CASISRDITYNEQFF. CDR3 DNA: TGTGCCAGCATCTCGCGGGACATAACCTACAATGAGCAGTTCTTC.

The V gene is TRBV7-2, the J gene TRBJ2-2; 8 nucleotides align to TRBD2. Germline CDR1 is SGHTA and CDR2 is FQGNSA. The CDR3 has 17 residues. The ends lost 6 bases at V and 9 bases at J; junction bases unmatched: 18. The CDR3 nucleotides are TGTGCCAGCAGTCCCGGCCCGACAGCGGGAGATATCCGGGAGCTGTTTTTT. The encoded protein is CASSPGPTAGDIRELFF.

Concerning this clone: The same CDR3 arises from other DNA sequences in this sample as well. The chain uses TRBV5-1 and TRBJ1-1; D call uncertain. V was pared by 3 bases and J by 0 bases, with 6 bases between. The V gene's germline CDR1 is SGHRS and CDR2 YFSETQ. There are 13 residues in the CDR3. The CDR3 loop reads CASSSTMNTEAFF. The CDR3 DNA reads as TGCGCCAGCAGCTCCACCATGAACACTGAAGCTTTCTTT.

The CDR3 bases are TGTGCCTGGAGTGTAACAGGACTCAATCAGCCCCAGCATTTT. Its translation: CAWSVTGLNQPQHF. V gene TRBV30 combines with J gene TRBJ1-5; TRBD1 might be the D (5 bases). This CDR3 has 14 residues. Trimming removed 0 bases at V and 3 bases at J, with 9 bases between. Germline-derived CDR1 and CDR2 are GTSNPN and SVGIG (reference sequence). Combining the CDR3 with reference TRBV30 and TRBJ1-5 gives the whole variable domain SQTIHQWPATLVQPVGSPLSLECTVEGTSNPNLYWYRQAAGRGLQLLFYSVGIGQISSEVPQNLSASRPQDRQFILSSKKLLLSDSGFYLCAWSVTGLNQPQHFGDGTRLSIL.

CDR3 nucleotide sequence: TGCGCCAGCAGCAAGACTAGCACTAACACAGATACGCAGTATTTT. Translation gives CASSKTSTNTDTQYF. The chain links TRBV10-1 to TRBJ2-3; 7 positions match TRBD2. Germline-derived CDR1 and CDR2 are WNHNN and SYGVQD (reference sequence). The CDR3 extends over 15 amino acids. After removal of 6 bases from V and 2 bases from J, the junction contained 8 bases not matched to a gene.

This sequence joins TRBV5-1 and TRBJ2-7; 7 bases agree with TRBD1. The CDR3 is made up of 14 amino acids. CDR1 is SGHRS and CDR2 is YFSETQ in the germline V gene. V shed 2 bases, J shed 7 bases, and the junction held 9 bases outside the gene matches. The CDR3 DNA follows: TGCGCCAGCAGCTTCGGGGACAGAGCTTTGGAGCAGTACTTC. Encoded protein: CASSFGDRALEQYF.

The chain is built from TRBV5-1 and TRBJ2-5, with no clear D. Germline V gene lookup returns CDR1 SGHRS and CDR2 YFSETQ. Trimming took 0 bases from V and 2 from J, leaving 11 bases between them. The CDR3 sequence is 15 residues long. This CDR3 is CASSLGGGDQETQYF. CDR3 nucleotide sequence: TGCGCCAGCAGCTTGGGGGGTGGAGATCAAGAGACCCAGTACTTC. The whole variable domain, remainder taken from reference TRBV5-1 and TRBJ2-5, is KAGVTQTPRYLIKTRGQQVTLSCSPISGHRSVSWYQQTPGQGLQFLFEYFSETQRNKGNFPGRFSGRQFSNSRSEMNVSTLELGDSALYLCASSLGGGDQETQYFGPGTRLLVL.

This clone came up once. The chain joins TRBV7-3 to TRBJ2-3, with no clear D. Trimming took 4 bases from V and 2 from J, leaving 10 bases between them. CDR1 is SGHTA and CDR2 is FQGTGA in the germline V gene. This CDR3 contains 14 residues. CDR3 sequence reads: CASSSHSYTDTQYF. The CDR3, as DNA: TGTGCCAGCAGCTCCCACAGCTACACAGATACGCAGTATTTT.